The 11 T cell receptor beta chains below all came from one sample that was sequenced in a study of human T cells and chemical hapten exposure. Time point meaning: patch test 1, 2 weeks after DPC sensitization. Treatment noted: therapeutic diphenylcyclopropenone sensitization with weekly scalp DPC. A single record per CDR3 protein comes from TCRdb applying MiXCR to the RACE reads. Of tens of thousands of distinct CDR3 sequences listed, around 9.3% are singletons. Sequenced here: whole blood, sampled in connection with sensitization to the hapten diphenylcyclopropenone (DPC). These receptors were collected from a woman between 45 and 65 years old with alopecia areata. Some clones in this sample may be carry-over from other donors' samples.

This chain links TRBV5-4 with TRBJ1-3, with D unclear. Per germline, CDR1 SGHNT and CDR2 YYREEE (reference sequence). The CDR3 totals 17 residues. Deletions cut 0 bases from V and 0 bases from J, with 13 bases between. The CDR3 sequence: CASSLGGSPSSGNTIYF. The CDR3 region has the DNA TGTGCCAGCAGCTTGGGTGGCAGCCCGAGCTCTGGAAACACCATATATTTT. The full variable domain, rest sourced from reference TRBV5-4 and TRBJ1-3, is ETGVTQSPTHLIKTRGQQVTLRCSSQSGHNTVSWYQQALGQGPQFIFQYYREEENGRGNFPPRFSGLQFPNYSSELNVNALELDDSALYLCASSLGGSPSSGNTIYFGEGSWLTVV.

This clonotype was detected many times. The gene calls are TRBV12-3 or TRBV12-4 and TRBJ1-5; D ambiguous. CDR3 size: 14 residues. Between the trimmed V and J ends, which lost 6 bases and 0 bases, there was a span of 9 bases. Here the CDR3 DNA reads TGTGCCAGCAGCGGACTGAATAGCAATCAGCCCCAGCATTTT. Translating gives CASSGLNSNQPQHF.

The chain links TRBV24-1 to TRBJ2-3; D might be TRBD2 (5 bases). The CDR3 extends over 15 amino acids. V was pared by 3 bases and J by 3 bases, with 12 bases between. From germline, CDR1 is KGHDR and CDR2 SFDVKD. As DNA, the CDR3 is TGTGCCACCAGTGATCAGCGGAGAGGGACAGATACGCAGTATTTT. This codes for CATSDQRRGTDTQYF.

Ten or more counts support this clonotype. The chain recombines TRBV14 with TRBJ2-2; possibly TRBD1 for D (6 bases). Germline V gene data show CDR1 as SGHDN and CDR2 as FVKESK. The CDR3 has 16 amino acids. The V end was cut by 0 bases, the J end by 0 bases, with 8 bases between. CDR3 amino acids: CASSQDWTANTGELFF. In DNA, the CDR3 is TGTGCCAGCAGCCAAGATTGGACAGCGAACACCGGGGAGCTGTTTTTT.

This clonotype was detected a few times. This chain uses TRBV29-1 with TRBJ2-7, with D perhaps being TRBD1 or TRBD2 (5 bases each). Germline CDR1 reads SQVTM; CDR2 reads ANQGSEA. The CDR3 runs to 14 residues. Trimming took off 5 bases at V and 9 bases at J, with 23 bases between the two ends. The CDR3 loop reads CSVSEGQRAGGQYF. The CDR3 DNA is TGCAGCGTTTCCGAGGGGCAGCGTGCCGGCGGGCAGTACTTC.

Only a few counts were recorded for this clonotype. This rearrangement joins TRBV4-1 to TRBJ2-1; the match to TRBD1 covers 7 bases. CDR1 is MGHRA and CDR2 is YSYEKL in the germline V gene. This CDR3 contains 13 residues. The ends lost 3 bases at V and 4 bases at J; junction bases unmatched: 0. The CDR3: CASSQTGYNEQFF. CDR3 bases: TGCGCCAGCAGCCAGACAGGGTACAATGAGCAGTTCTTC.

In this sample, this clonotype turned up many times. The CDR3: CASSPPWRGRLGNQPQHF. For the CDR3, the DNA is TGTGCCAGCAGTCCCCCGTGGAGGGGGCGCCTGGGCAATCAGCCCCAGCATTTT. The rearrangement uses TRBV28 and TRBJ1-5; 7 nucleotides match TRBD1. The CDR3 covers 18 residues. V was clipped by 5 bases and J by 2 bases; unmatched bases: 15. Per the germline V gene, CDR1 is MDHEN and CDR2 is SYDVKM.

This clonotype was detected many times. This chain links TRBV12-3 or TRBV12-4 with TRBJ2-3; weak D call: TRBD2 (5 bases). The CDR3 is 15 residues long. Trimming shortened V by 1 base and J by 4 bases, and 12 bases separated the two germline ends. CDR3 sequence reads: CASSLEDGKADTQYF. CDR3 in DNA: TGTGCCAGCAGTTTAGAGGACGGGAAGGCAGATACGCAGTATTTT.

The table lists this clonotype with many counts. The CDR3 spells CATGTAGSYQPQHF. DNA of the CDR3: TGTGCCACCGGGACAGCGGGAAGCTATCAGCCCCAGCATTTT. This chain links TRBV24-1 with TRBJ1-5; 7 bases line up with TRBD1. Trimming cost V 9 bases and J 5 bases; bases outside gene matches: 9. The CDR3 sequence is 14 residues long. The germline V gene encodes CDR1 KGHDR and CDR2 SFDVKD.

This clonotype came up many times. Written as DNA, the CDR3 is TGTGCCAGCAGCTTAGGTGCCGAAAAACTGTTTTTT. This gives the protein CASSLGAEKLFF. This sequence joins TRBV7-2 and TRBJ1-4; D ambiguous. This CDR3 spans 12 amino acids. In germline, CDR1 is SGHTA, CDR2 FQGNSA. The V gene lost 1 base and the J gene lost 8 bases, with 5 bases spanning the gap.

The rearrangement links TRBV9 to TRBJ1-1; 7 bases match TRBD1. Germline CDR1 is SGDLS and CDR2 is YYNGEE. The V and J ends lost 3 bases and 7 bases, in that order; junction bases with no gene match: 6. The CDR3 loop spans 13 amino acids. The CDR3 nucleotides read TGTGCCAGCAGCGCCCGACGGGACAGTGAAGCTTTCTTT. Amino acids: CASSARRDSEAFF.